The 31 T cell receptor beta chains below come from one sample, sequenced in a study of T-cell reconstitution after alpha-beta-depleted transplantation in children. A library of TCRbeta sequences, prepared with unique molecular identifiers, was generated. TCRdb processed the PCR reads anew with MiXCR; each CDR3 protein has one entry. The sample lists a few hundred thousand distinct CDR3 sequences; 13% were seen once. The sequencing here drew on PBMCs, mostly from graft donor cells, taken 360 days after TCRalphabeta/CD19-depleted stem cell transplant. These receptors originate from a male patient younger than 18 who had a stem cell transplant for acute myeloid leukemia, so the T cells may come from the graft donor.

The V gene is TRBV5-1, the J gene TRBJ2-7, with unresolved D. With 0 bases removed from V and 2 bases from J, the gap between germline ends came to 9 bases. CDR1 and CDR2 from the germline V gene are SGHRS and YFSETQ. CDR3 length equals 14 residues. The CDR3 reads CASSLGQVTYEQYF. The CDR3 nucleotides read TGCGCCAGCAGCTTGGGTCAGGTCACCTACGAGCAGTACTTC.

The chain recombines TRBV7-2 with TRBJ2-2; 7 nucleotides match TRBD1. Germline V gene lookup returns CDR1 SGHTA and CDR2 FQGNSA. This CDR3 spans 19 amino acids. The V gene end was trimmed by 5 bases and the J gene end by 3 bases; junction bases not matched to a gene: 18. The CDR3 DNA sequence: TGTGCCAGCAGCCCGATAGCCTTGACAGGGCCCGAGTACACCGGGGAGCTGTTTTTT. It encodes CASSPIALTGPEYTGELFF.

This clonotype was observed a few times. The chain carries TRBV29-1 and TRBJ1-1, with no clear D. In germline, CDR1 is SQVTM, CDR2 ANQGSEA. Trimming pared 7 bases from V and 7 bases from J, leaving 13 bases between. The CDR3 is 11 amino acids. CDR3 region: CSGVSTYEAFF. CDR3 DNA: TGCAGCGGCGTCTCTACTTATGAAGCTTTCTTT.

The chain uses TRBV9 and TRBJ2-5; no clear D. The CDR3 covers 13 residues. CDR1 is SGDLS and CDR2 is YYNGEE in the germline V gene. Trimming shortened V by 0 bases and J by 4 bases, and 7 bases separated the two germline ends. CDR3 sequence (DNA): TGTGCCAGCAGCGTAGTTCCGAGAGAGACCCAGTACTTC. Its translation is CASSVVPRETQYF.

The CDR3 here is CASTGLAGNNEQFF. The CDR3 bases are TGTGCCAGTACCGGACTAGCAGGGAACAATGAGCAGTTCTTC. The rearrangement links TRBV19 to TRBJ2-1; TRBD2 aligns across 8 bases. V was pared by 7 bases and J by 5 bases, with 7 bases of the junction left unmatched. The CDR3 consists of 14 residues. Looked up from germline, CDR1 is LNHDA and CDR2 is SQIVND (reference sequence).

This clonotype was seen a handful of times. The chain uses TRBV2 and TRBJ1-6, with D possibly being TRBD1 (5 bases). The V gene's germline CDR1 is SNHLY and CDR2 FYNNEI. The CDR3 is made up of 15 amino acids. Trimming stripped 10 bases from V and 2 bases from J, with 15 bases between. Here the CDR3 reads CATSPDRAYNSPLHF. For the CDR3, the DNA is TGTGCCACTAGCCCAGACAGAGCCTATAATTCACCCCTCCACTTT.

This clonotype was picked up many times. The gene calls are TRBV7-2 and TRBJ2-3; no firm D call. CDR1 is SGHTA, CDR2 FQGNSA, per germline. With 5 bases removed from V and 0 bases from J, the gap between germline ends came to 6 bases. The CDR3 is 13 residues long. CDR3 region: CASSGISTDTQYF. As DNA, the CDR3 is TGTGCCAGCAGCGGGATTAGCACAGATACGCAGTATTTT.

The chain joins TRBV20-1 to TRBJ2-1; 11 bases fit TRBD2. Per germline, CDR1 DFQATT and CDR2 SNEGSKA (reference sequence). The length of the CDR3 is 16 residues. V gave up 6 bases and J gave up 9 bases; unmatched junction bases: 16. For the CDR3, the DNA is TGCAGTGCCCTCTTAATACTAGCGGGAGTACTCAGTGAGCAGTTCTTC. Its protein is CSALLILAGVLSEQFF.

The chain carries TRBV6-1 and TRBJ2-3, with a weak D call TRBD2 (6 bases). The CDR3 is 19 amino acids. Trimming cost V 6 bases and J 1 base, with 26 bases left between them. Germline CDR1 reads MNHNS; CDR2 reads SASEGT. The CDR3 nucleotides read TGTGCCAGCAGCCCCGGTCGTTTGCGGAGGGCGTTAGGCACAGATACGCAGTATTTT. Protein: CASSPGRLRRALGTDTQYF.

The V and J genes are TRBV10-2 and TRBJ2-7, with no clear D. Germline V gene sequence: CDR1 WSHSY, CDR2 SAAADI. V lost 0 bases and J lost 0, with 12 bases in between. The CDR3 loop spans 16 amino acids. The chain's CDR3 is CASSESVGSSSYEQYF. CDR3 in DNA: TGCGCCAGCAGTGAGTCGGTTGGTTCCAGCTCCTACGAGCAGTACTTC.

This clonotype came up many times. The chain links TRBV11-3 to TRBJ2-3, with a possible D match to TRBD2 (6 bases). V lost 1 base and J 1 base, leaving 12 bases between the germline ends. The CDR3 is 16 amino acids. Per the germline V gene, CDR1 is SGHNT and CDR2 is YENEEA. CDR3 protein: CASSLGSGRGTDTQYF. The CDR3 nucleotides read TGTGCCAGCAGCTTAGGCTCCGGGAGAGGCACAGATACGCAGTATTTT.

This clonotype was recorded many times. This chain joins TRBV9 and TRBJ2-2; the D is unclear. The CDR3 runs to 13 residues. The V end was cut by 6 bases, the J end by 5 bases, with 11 bases between. Germline CDR1 reads SGDLS; CDR2 reads YYNGEE. The chain's CDR3 is CASKQGSTGELFF. The DNA for the CDR3 is TGTGCCAGCAAACAAGGCTCGACCGGGGAGCTGTTTTTT.

Many counts were recorded for this clonotype. This CDR3 reads CATSDLGLGNEQFF. CDR3 nucleotides: TGTGCCACCAGTGATTTGGGACTAGGCAATGAGCAGTTCTTC. The V and J genes are TRBV24-1 and TRBJ2-1; 7 nucleotides agree with TRBD2. Germline V CDR1 and CDR2: KGHDR, SFDVKD. The V gene end was trimmed by 0 bases and the J gene end by 6 bases; junction bases not matched to a gene: 1. This CDR3 spans 14 amino acids.

V is TRBV24-1 and J is TRBJ2-2; the D gene is possibly TRBD2 (6 bases). CDR3 length: 15 residues. V shed 1 base and J shed 4 bases, with 9 bases lying between them. Germline V lookup: CDR1 KGHDR, CDR2 SFDVKD. The CDR3 sequence: CATSDFDGGTGELFF. CDR3 in DNA: TGTGCCACCAGTGATTTCGACGGGGGCACCGGGGAGCTGTTTTTT.

This clonotype has at least ten counts. The chain links TRBV5-1 to TRBJ2-3; the match to TRBD2 covers 15 bases. CDR1 and CDR2 from the germline V gene are SGHRS and YFSETQ. The ends lost 4 bases at V and 1 base at J; junction bases unmatched: 4. The CDR3 runs 17 residues. The CDR3 coding sequence is TGCGCCAGCAGCCAGGGACTAGCGGGAGGCGGCACAGATACGCAGTATTTT. This codes for CASSQGLAGGGTDTQYF.

A few counts support this clonotype. The V and J genes are TRBV14 and TRBJ2-1, with 14 bases aligning to TRBD2. This CDR3 comprises 18 residues. V shed 1 base, J shed 2 bases, and the junction held 4 bases outside the gene matches. Germline CDR1 and CDR2: SGHDN and FVKESK. The CDR3: CASSQGGLAGDPYNEQFF. Written as DNA, the CDR3 is TGTGCCAGCAGCCAAGGGGGACTAGCGGGAGATCCCTACAATGAGCAGTTCTTC.

There are a few counts of this clonotype. This chain uses TRBV12-3 or TRBV12-4 with TRBJ2-3; 10 nucleotides align to TRBD1. Losses at the gene ends were 8 bases for V and 6 bases for J; bases not matched to a gene: 11. CDR3 size: 15 residues. The CDR3 sequence is CASLLPGQGLDTQYF. The DNA of the CDR3 is TGTGCCAGCCTCCTCCCGGGACAGGGGTTGGATACGCAGTATTTT.

This clonotype was observed at least ten times. V usage is TRBV4-3 and J usage is TRBJ2-3; a weak D match, TRBD1 (5 bases). The CDR3 is 14 residues long. From germline, CDR1 is LGHNA and CDR2 YSLEER. The V end was cut by 0 bases, the J end by 10 bases, with 14 bases between. This chain's CDR3 is CASSQDSGPGPQYF. In DNA form, the CDR3 reads TGCGCCAGCAGCCAAGATTCTGGCCCAGGGCCGCAGTATTTT.

This clonotype was counted a few times. The chain joins TRBV4-2 to TRBJ2-5; 7 bases are shared with TRBD2. The CDR3 contains 16 residues. With V trimmed by 0 bases and J by 5 bases, 9 bases remained unmatched. Germline assignment: CDR1 LGHNA and CDR2 YNFKEQ. For the CDR3, the DNA is TGTGCCAGCAGCCAAGATCTAGAACTAGCGCGGGAGACCCAGTACTTC. Its translation is CASSQDLELARETQYF.

This clonotype showed up just a few times. The J gene is TRBJ1-4, the V gene TRBV28, with 7 bases matching TRBD1. The V gene's germline CDR1 is MDHEN and CDR2 SYDVKM. CDR3 length: 15 residues. The junction had 8 bases not matched to a gene; V was cut back by 6 bases and J by 4 bases. CDR3 sequence (DNA): TGTGCCAGCAGGATCCACGGGACAGATAATGAAAAACTGTTTTTT. Its translation: CASRIHGTDNEKLFF.

This clonotype was recorded a few times. This rearrangement joins TRBV28 to TRBJ2-7, with D possibly called TRBD1 or TRBD2 (5 bases each). The CDR3 contains 14 residues. V lost 2 bases and J 8 bases, leaving 16 bases between the germline ends. Per the germline V gene, CDR1 is MDHEN and CDR2 is SYDVKM. CDR3 nucleotide sequence: TGTGCCAGCAGTTTAGGGACCCGAGTGTACCAGCAGTACTTC. Its protein is CASSLGTRVYQQYF.

This clonotype was detected many times. The chain uses TRBV29-1 and TRBJ2-7, with D perhaps TRBD2 (5 bases). The CDR3 totals 14 residues. The germline gives CDR1 SQVTM, CDR2 ANQGSEA. Trimming removed 0 bases from V and 9 bases from J, with 18 bases in between. CDR3 nucleotides: TGCAGCGTTGAAGATTGGGCGGATCCCCGGGGGCAGTACTTC. This translates into CSVEDWADPRGQYF.

The chain employs TRBV5-1 and TRBJ2-3; D gene uncertain. Germline V gene sequence: CDR1 SGHRS, CDR2 YFSETQ. Trimming pared 0 bases from V and 2 bases from J, leaving 10 bases between. CDR3 size: 15 residues. The CDR3 DNA reads as TGCGCCAGCAGCTTGGGAACTCTATTCACAGATACGCAGTATTTT. It translates to CASSLGTLFTDTQYF.

J is TRBJ2-1 and V is TRBV12-5; 8 nucleotides match TRBD1. Trimming took 5 bases from V and 5 from J; bases not matched to a gene: 5. The CDR3 totals 14 residues. Germline loops: CDR1 LGHNT, CDR2 FRNRAP. CDR3 bases: TGTGCTAGTGGTCATCCGGGACAGGACAATGAGCAGTTCTTC. Protein product: CASGHPGQDNEQFF. Variable domain in full (rest from reference TRBV12-5 and TRBJ2-1): DARVTQTPRHKVTEMGQEVTMRCQPILGHNTVFWYRQTMMQGLELLAYFRNRAPLDDSGMPKDRFSAEMPDATLATLKIQPSEPRDSAVYFCASGHPGQDNEQFFGPGTRLTVL.

The chain is built from TRBV28 and TRBJ2-1; a possible D gene is TRBD2 (6 bases). CDR1 MDHEN and CDR2 SYDVKM come from the germline V gene. The CDR3 totals 14 residues. The ends were cut back, 6 bases at V and 2 bases at J, with 11 bases in the middle. The CDR3 nucleotides read TGTGCCAGCAGAGAAGGCGGGACCTACAATGAGCAGTTCTTC. It encodes CASREGGTYNEQFF.

The CDR3 is CASSPTRTGLGDNEQFF. The CDR3 coding sequence is TGTGCCAGCTCACCCACTAGAACGGGACTAGGGGACAATGAGCAGTTCTTC. The chain combines TRBV18 with TRBJ2-1; 8 nucleotides agree with TRBD2. Germline lookup yields CDR1 KGHSH and CDR2 LQKENI. The V segment lost 3 bases and the J segment 5 bases; nucleotides outside the gene matches: 12. This CDR3 has 17 amino acids.

This clonotype was counted many times. The DNA of the CDR3 is TGTGCCAGCAGCCCAGGGAGGACTGAAGCTTTCTTT. Amino acids: CASSPGRTEAFF. This chain connects TRBV7-9 to TRBJ1-1, with TRBD1 as a possible D gene (5 bases). Germline V CDR1 and CDR2: SEHNR, FQNEAQ (reference sequence). The CDR3 runs 12 residues. With 5 bases removed from V and 5 bases from J, the gap between germline ends came to 9 bases.

This clonotype turned up a few times. This chain links TRBV7-9 with TRBJ2-7, with no clear D. V gave up 3 bases and J gave up 4 bases, with 13 bases separating them. Germline V gene sequence: CDR1 SEHNR, CDR2 FQNEAQ (reference sequence). This CDR3 has 14 residues. The CDR3 loop is CASSFPLKPYEQYF. The CDR3 nucleotides are TGTGCCAGCAGCTTCCCTTTGAAACCATACGAGCAGTACTTC. The whole variable domain, filled in from reference TRBV7-9 and TRBJ2-7, reads DTGVSQNPRHKITKRGQNVTFRCDPISEHNRLYWYRQTLGQGPEFLTYFQNEAQLEKSRLLSDRFSAERPKGSFSTLEIQRTEQGDSAMYLCASSFPLKPYEQYFGPGTRLTVT.

This chain connects TRBV4-3 to TRBJ2-5, with D perhaps matching TRBD1 (6 bases). CDR3 length: 17 residues. The germline CDR1 and CDR2 sequences are LGHNA and YSLEER. The germline V and J ends were trimmed by 0 bases and 4 bases, with 18 bases remaining between them. CDR3 residues: CASSQESGQFRGETQYF. CDR3 nucleotides: TGCGCCAGCAGCCAAGAATCCGGACAGTTCAGGGGAGAGACCCAGTACTTC.

This clonotype turned up a few times. The J gene is TRBJ1-2, the V gene TRBV5-1, with TRBD1 matching 8 bases. The CDR3 totals 13 residues. The germline V gene has CDR1 SGHRS and CDR2 YFSETQ. J gave up 6 bases and V 4 bases, and 5 bases lay outside the gene matches. This CDR3 is CASSPDRVHGYTF. The CDR3 nucleotides read TGCGCCAGCAGCCCGGACAGGGTACATGGCTACACCTTC.

The chain carries TRBV12-3 or TRBV12-4 and TRBJ2-1; tentatively, D is TRBD2 (5 bases). CDR3 size: 14 residues. In DNA form, the CDR3 reads TGTGCTTCCTTCCCCGGGGACTCCTACAATGAGCAGTTCTTC. Translated, it gives CASFPGDSYNEQFF.